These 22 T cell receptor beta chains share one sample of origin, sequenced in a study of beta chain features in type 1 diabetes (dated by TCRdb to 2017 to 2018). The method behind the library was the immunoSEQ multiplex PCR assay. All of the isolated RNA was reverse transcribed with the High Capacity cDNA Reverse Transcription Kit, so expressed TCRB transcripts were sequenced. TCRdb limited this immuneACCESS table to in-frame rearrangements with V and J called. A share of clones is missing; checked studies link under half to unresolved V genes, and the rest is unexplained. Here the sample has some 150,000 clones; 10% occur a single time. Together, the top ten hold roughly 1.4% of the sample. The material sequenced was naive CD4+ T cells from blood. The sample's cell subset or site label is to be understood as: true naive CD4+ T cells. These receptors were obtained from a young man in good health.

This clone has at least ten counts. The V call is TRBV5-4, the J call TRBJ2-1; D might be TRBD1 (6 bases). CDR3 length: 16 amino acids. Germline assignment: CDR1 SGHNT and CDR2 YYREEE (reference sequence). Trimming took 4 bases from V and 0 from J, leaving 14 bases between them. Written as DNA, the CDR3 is TGTGCCAGCAGCCACGAGGGGGTAAGCTCCTACAATGAGCAGTTCTTC. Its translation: CASSHEGVSSYNEQFF.

The CDR3 region has the DNA TGTGCCAGCAGCTTAACGCGGCAGAACACCGGGGAGCTGTTTTTT. It is translated as CASSLTRQNTGELFF. V and J are TRBV7-3 and TRBJ2-2; D ambiguous. The CDR3 is 15 amino acids. CDR1 is SGHTA and CDR2 is FQGTGA in the germline V gene. The V end lost 0 bases, the J end lost 1 base, and 6 bases lay between the germline ends. The variable domain in full, with the rest retrieved from reference TRBV7-3 and TRBJ2-2, is GAGVSQTPSNKVTEKGKYVELRCDPISGHTALYWYRQSLGQGPEFLIYFQGTGAADDSGLPNDRFFAVRPEGSVSTLKIQRTERGDSAVYLCASSLTRQNTGELFFGEGSRLTVL.

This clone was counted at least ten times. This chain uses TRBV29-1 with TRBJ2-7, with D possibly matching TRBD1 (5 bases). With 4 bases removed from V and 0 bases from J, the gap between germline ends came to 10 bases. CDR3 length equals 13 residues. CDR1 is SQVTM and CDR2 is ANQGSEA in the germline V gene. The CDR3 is CSVVTTASYEQYF. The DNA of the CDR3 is TGCAGCGTTGTCACGACAGCCTCCTACGAGCAGTACTTC.

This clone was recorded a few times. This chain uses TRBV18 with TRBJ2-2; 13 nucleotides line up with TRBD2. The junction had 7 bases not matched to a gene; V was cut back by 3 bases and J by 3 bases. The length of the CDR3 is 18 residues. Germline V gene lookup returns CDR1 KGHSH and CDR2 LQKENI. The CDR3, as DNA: TGTGCCAGCTCACCCCCAACCGGGACTAGCGGGGACACCGGGGAGCTGTTTTTT. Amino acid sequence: CASSPPTGTSGDTGELFF.

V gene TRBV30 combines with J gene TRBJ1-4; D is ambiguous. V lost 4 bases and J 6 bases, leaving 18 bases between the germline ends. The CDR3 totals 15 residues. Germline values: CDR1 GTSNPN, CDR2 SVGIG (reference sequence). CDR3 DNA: TGTGCCTGGACGCGTCTGGGAGCCACAGATGAAAAACTGTTTTTT. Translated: CAWTRLGATDEKLFF.

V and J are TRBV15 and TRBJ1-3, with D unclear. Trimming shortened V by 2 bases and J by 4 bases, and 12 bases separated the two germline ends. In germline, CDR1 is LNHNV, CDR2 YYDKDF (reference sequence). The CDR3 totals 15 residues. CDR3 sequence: CATSRPSPYGNTIYF. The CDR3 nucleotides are TGTGCCACCAGCAGACCCTCTCCCTACGGAAACACCATATATTTT.

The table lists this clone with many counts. In nucleotides, the CDR3 is TGTGCCAGCAGCATGGGGGGGAGCACAGATACGCAGTATTTT. Residues: CASSMGGSTDTQYF. The chain links TRBV7-2 to TRBJ2-3; 7 bases line up with TRBD2. Germline loops: CDR1 SGHTA, CDR2 FQGNSA. V shed 5 bases and J 0 bases; nucleotides not matched to a gene: 2. The CDR3 sequence is 14 residues long.

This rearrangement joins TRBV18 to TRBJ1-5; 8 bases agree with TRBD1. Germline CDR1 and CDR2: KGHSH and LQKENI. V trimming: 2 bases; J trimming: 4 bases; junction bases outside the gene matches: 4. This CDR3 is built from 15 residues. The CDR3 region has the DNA TGTGCCAGCTCACCAGCACAGGGGGAAAATCAGCCCCAGCATTTT. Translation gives CASSPAQGENQPQHF.

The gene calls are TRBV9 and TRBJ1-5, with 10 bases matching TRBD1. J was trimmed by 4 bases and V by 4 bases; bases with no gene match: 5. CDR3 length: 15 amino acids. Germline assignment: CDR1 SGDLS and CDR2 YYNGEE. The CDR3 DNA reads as TGTGCCAGCAGCCCGACGGACAGGGGGAATCAGCCCCAGCATTTT. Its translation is CASSPTDRGNQPQHF.

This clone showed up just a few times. CDR3 protein: CASSPTDRGTYEQYF. The DNA for the CDR3 is TGCGCCAGCAGCCCTACGGACAGGGGCACCTACGAGCAGTACTTC. The V call is TRBV5-1, the J call TRBJ2-7; 9 positions match TRBD1. Germline CDR1 SGHRS, CDR2 YFSETQ. CDR3 size: 15 residues. V lost 4 bases and J lost 2; bases outside the gene matches: 7.

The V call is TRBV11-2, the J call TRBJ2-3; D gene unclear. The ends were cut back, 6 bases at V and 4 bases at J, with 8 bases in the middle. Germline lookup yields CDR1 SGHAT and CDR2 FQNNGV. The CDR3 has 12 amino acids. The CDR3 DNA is TGTGCCAGCAGGTTGTCTCCAGATACGCAGTATTTT. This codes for CASRLSPDTQYF.

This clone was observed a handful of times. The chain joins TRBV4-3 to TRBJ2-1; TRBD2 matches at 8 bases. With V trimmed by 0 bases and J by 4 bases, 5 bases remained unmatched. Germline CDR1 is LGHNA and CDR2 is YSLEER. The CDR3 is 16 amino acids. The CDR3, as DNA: TGCGCCAGCAGCCAAGATACCCGGGGGGGTTACAATGAGCAGTTCTTC. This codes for CASSQDTRGGYNEQFF.

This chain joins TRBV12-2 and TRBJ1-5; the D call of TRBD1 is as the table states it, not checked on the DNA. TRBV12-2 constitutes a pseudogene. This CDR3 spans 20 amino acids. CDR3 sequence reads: CASRLRGRTGDSLSNQPQHF. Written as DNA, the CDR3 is TGTGCAAGTCGCTTACGGGGGCGGACAGGGGATTCCCTTAGCAATCAGCCCCAGCATTTT.

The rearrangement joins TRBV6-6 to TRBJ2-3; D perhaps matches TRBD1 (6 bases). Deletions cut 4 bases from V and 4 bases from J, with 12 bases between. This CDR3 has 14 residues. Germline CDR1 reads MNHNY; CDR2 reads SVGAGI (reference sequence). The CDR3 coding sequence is TGTGCCAGCAGTTCGGGCCCAGGGGCAGATACGCAGTATTTT. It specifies CASSSGPGADTQYF.

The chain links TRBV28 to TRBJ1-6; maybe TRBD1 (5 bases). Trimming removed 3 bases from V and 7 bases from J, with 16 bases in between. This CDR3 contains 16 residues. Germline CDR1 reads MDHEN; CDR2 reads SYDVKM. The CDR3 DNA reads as TGTGCCAGCAGTTTTTTCGGAGACAGCAAAAATTCACCCCTCCACTTT. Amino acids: CASSFFGDSKNSPLHF.

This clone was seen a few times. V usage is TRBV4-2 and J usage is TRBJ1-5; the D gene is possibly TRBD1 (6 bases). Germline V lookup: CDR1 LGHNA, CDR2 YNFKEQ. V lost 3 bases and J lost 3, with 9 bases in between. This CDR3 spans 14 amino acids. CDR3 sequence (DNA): TGTGCCAGCAGCCAGCAGGGGAACAATCAGCCCCAGCATTTT. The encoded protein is CASSQQGNNQPQHF.

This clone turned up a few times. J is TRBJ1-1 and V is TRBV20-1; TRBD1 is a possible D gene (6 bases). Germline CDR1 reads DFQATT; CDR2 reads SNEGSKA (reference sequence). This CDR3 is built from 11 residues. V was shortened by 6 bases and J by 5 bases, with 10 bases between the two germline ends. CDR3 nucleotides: TGCAGTGCACAGGGTTTAACTGAAGCTTTCTTT. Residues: CSAQGLTEAFF.

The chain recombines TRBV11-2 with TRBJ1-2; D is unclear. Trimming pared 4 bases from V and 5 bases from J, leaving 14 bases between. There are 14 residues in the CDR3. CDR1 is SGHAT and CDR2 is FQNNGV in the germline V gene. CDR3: CASSSGGSWYGYTF. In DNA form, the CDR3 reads TGTGCCAGCAGCTCCGGAGGCTCGTGGTATGGCTACACCTTC.

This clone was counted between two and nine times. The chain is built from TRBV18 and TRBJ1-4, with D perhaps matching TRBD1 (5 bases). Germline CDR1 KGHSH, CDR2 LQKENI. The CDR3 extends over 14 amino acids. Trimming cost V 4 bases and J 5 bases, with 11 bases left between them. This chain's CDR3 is CASSLRAENEKLFF. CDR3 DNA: TGTGCCAGCTCACTCAGGGCCGAAAATGAAAAACTGTTTTTT.

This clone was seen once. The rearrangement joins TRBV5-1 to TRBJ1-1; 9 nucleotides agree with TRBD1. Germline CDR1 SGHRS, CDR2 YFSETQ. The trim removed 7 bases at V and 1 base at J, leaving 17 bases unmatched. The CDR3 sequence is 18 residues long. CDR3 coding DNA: TGCGCCAGCTCAACCGGGACAGGGTCTCGAGGGGGGAACACTGAAGCTTTCTTT. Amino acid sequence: CASSTGTGSRGGNTEAFF.

This CDR3 is CASSPTRTTDEQFF. The CDR3 DNA reads as TGTGCCAGCAGCCCCACTCGTACCACTGATGAGCAGTTCTTC. The J gene is TRBJ2-1, the V gene TRBV7-2; D remains unclear. V was clipped by 5 bases and J by 8 bases, with 16 bases between them. Germline V gene data show CDR1 as SGHTA and CDR2 as FQGNSA. The CDR3 is 14 residues long.

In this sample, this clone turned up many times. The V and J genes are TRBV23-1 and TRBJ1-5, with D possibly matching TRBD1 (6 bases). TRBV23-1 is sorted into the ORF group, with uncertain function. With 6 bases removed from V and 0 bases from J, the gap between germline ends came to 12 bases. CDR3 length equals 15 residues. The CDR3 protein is CASRRTVYSNQPQHF. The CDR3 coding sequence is TGCGCCAGCAGGAGGACAGTCTATAGCAATCAGCCCCAGCATTTT.